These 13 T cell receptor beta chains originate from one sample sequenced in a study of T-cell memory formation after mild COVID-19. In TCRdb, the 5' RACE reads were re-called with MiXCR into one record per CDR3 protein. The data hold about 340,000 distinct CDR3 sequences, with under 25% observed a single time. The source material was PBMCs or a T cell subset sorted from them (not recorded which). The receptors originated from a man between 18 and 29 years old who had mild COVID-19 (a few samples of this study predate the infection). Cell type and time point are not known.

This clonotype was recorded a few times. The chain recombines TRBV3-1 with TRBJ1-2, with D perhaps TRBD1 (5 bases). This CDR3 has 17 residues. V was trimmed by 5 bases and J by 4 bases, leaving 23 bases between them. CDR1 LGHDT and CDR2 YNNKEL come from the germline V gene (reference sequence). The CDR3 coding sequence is TGTGCCAGCAGCAAGCTTTCCCGGCGAGGGGTCTTCTATGGCTACACCTTC. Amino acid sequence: CASSKLSRRGVFYGYTF.

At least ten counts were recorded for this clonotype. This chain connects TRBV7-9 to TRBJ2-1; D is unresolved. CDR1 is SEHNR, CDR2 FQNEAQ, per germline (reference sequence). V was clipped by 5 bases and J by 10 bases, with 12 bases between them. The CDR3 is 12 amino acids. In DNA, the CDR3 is TGTGCCAGCAGCGATGAGGCCCCCGAGCAGTTCTTC. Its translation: CASSDEAPEQFF.

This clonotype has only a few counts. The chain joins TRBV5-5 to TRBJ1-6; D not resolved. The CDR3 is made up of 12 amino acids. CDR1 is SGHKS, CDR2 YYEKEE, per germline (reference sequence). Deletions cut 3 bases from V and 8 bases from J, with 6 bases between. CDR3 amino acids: CASSWNDSPLHF. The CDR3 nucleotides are TGTGCCAGCAGCTGGAATGATTCACCCCTCCACTTT.

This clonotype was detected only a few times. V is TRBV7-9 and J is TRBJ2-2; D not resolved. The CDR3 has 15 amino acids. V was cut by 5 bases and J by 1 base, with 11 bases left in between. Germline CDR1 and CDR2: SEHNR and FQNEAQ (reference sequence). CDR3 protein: CASSLTPENTGELFF. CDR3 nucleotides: TGTGCCAGCAGCCTCACGCCTGAGAACACCGGGGAGCTGTTTTTT.

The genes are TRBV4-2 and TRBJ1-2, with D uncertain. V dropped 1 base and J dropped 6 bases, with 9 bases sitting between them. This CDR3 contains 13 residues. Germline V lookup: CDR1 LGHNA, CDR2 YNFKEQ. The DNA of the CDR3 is TGTGCCAGCAGCCAAGTCGTGAGGGATGGCTACACCTTC. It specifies CASSQVVRDGYTF.

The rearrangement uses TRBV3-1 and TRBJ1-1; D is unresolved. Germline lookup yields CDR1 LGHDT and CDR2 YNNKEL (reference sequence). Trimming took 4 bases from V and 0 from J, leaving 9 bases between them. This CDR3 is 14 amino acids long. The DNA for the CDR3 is TGTGCCAGCAGCCTCAGGAAAATGAACACTGAAGCTTTCTTT. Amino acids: CASSLRKMNTEAFF.

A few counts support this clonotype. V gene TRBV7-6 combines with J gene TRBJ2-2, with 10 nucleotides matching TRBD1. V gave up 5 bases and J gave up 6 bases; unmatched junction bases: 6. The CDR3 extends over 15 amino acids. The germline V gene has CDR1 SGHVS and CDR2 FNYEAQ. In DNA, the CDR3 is TGTGCCAGCAGCCTGGGACAGGGGTGGGCCGGGGAGCTGTTTTTT. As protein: CASSLGQGWAGELFF.

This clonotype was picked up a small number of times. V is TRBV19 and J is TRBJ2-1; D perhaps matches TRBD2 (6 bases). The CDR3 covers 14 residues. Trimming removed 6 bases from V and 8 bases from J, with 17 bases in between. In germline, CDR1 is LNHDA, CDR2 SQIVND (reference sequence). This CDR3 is CASSQLRASDEQFF. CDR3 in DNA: TGTGCCAGTAGCCAACTGAGGGCTAGCGATGAGCAGTTCTTC.

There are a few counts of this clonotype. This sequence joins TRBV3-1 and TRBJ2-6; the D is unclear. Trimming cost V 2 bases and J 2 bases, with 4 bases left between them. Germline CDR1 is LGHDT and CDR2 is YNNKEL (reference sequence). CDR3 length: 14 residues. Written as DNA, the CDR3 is TGTGCCAGCAGCCAACCAGCTGGGGCCAACGTCCTGACTTTC. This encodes CASSQPAGANVLTF. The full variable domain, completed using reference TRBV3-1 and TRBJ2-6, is DTAVSQTPKYLVTQMGNDKSIKCEQNLGHDTMYWYKQDSKKFLKIMFSYNNKELIINETVPNRFSPKSPDKAHLNLHINSLELGDSAVYFCASSQPAGANVLTFGAGSRLTVL.

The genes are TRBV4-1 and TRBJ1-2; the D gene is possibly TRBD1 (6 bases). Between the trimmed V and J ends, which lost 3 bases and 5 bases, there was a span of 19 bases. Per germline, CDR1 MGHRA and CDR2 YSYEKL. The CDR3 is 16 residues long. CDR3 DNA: TGCGCCAGCAGCCAGGCCCGCGCACAGGGAGGATATGGCTACACCTTC. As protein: CASSQARAQGGYGYTF.

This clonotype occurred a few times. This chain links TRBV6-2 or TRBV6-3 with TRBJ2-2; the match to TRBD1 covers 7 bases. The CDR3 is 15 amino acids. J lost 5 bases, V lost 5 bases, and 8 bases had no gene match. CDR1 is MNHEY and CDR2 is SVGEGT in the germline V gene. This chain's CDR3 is CASSGLGQATGELFF. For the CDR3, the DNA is TGTGCCAGCAGTGGCTTAGGACAGGCGACCGGGGAGCTGTTTTTT.

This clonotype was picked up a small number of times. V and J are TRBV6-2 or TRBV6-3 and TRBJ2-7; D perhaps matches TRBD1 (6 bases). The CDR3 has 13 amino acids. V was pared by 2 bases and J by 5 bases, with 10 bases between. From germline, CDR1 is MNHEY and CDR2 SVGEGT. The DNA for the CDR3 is TGTGCCAGCAGTTACACAGGGACACACGAGCAGTACGTC. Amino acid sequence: CASSYTGTHEQYV.

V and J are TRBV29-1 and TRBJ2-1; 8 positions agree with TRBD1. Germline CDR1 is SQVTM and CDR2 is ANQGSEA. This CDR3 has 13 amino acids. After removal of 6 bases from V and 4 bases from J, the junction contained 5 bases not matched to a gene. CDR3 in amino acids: CSVPGQVYNEQFF. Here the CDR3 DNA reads TGCAGCGTCCCGGGACAGGTTTACAATGAGCAGTTCTTC.